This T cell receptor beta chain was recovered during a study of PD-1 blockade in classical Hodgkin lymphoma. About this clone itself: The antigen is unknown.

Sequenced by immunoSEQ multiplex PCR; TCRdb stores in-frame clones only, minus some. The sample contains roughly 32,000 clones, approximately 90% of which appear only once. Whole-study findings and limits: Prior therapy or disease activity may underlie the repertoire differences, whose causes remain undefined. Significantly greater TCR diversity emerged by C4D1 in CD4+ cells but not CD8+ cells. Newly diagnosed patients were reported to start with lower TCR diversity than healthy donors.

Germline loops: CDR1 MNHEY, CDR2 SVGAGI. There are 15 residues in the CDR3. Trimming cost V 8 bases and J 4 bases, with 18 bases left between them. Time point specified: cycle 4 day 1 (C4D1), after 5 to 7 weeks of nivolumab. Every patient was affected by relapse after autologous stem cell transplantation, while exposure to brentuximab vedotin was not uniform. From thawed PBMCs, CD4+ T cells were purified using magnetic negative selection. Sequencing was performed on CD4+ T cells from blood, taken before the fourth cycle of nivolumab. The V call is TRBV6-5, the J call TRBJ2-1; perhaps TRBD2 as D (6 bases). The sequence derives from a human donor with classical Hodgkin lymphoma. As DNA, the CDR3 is TGTGCCAGCCAAAGCCAACTAGCAGAATACAATGAGCAGTTCTTC. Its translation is CASQSQLAEYNEQFF.